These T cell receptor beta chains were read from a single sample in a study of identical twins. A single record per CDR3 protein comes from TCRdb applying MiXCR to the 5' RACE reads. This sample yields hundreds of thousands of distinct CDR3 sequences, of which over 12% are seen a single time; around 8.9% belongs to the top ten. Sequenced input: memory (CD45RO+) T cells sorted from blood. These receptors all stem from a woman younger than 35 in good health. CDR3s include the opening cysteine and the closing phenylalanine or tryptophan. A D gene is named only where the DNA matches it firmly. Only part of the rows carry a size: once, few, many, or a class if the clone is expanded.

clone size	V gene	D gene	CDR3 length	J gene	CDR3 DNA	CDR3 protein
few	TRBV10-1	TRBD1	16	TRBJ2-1	TGCGCCAGCAGTGAGTGGGGGACAGAGCTTTACAATGAGCAGTTCTTC	CASSEWGTELYNEQFF
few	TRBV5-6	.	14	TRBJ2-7	TGTGCCAGCAGCCGTAGGACAGCCCGAGGCGAGCAGTACTTC	CASSRRTARGEQYF
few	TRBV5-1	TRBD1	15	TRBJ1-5	TGCGCCAGCAGCTTAACCGGGACAGACAATCAGCCCCAGCATTTT	CASSLTGTDNQPQHF
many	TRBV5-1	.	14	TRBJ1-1	TGCGCCAGCAGCTTTATGTCGGGGAACACTGAAGCTTTCTTT	CASSFMSGNTEAFF
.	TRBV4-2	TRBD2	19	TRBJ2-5	TGTGCCAGCAGCCCCGGACAGCGGGGGGCTACGTGGGGGAAAGAGACCCAGTACTTC	CASSPGQRGATWGKETQYF
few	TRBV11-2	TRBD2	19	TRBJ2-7	TGTGCCAGCAGCCAAAATAACCCGGTCTCTAGCGGCTCTACCCACGAGCAGTACTTC	CASSQNNPVSSGSTHEQYF
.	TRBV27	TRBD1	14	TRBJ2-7	TGTGCCAGCAGTTGGGGACAGGGGGGAGGTGAGCAGTACTTC	CASSWGQGGGEQYF
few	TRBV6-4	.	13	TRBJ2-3	TGTGCCAGCAGCATCCGGGTTACAGATACGCAGTATTTT	CASSIRVTDTQYF
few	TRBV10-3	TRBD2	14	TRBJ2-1	TGTGCCATCAGAGGGACTAGCGGGAGCGGCGAGCAGTTCTTC	CAIRGTSGSGEQFF
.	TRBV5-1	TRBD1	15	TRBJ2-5	TGCGCCAGCAGCTTGGCCGTAGGGGGCGGGGAGACCCAGTACTTC	CASSLAVGGGETQYF
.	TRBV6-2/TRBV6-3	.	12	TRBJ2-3	TGTGCCAGCAGTCCTACACGGAGCGCGCAGTATTTT	CASSPTRSAQYF
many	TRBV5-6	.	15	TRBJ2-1	TGTGCCAGCAGCTCCGAACAGGGTTTAAACAATGAGCAGTTCTTC	CASSSEQGLNNEQFF
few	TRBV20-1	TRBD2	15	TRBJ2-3	TGCAGTGCAGTCGCTAGCGGGAGGAGCACAGATACGCAGTATTTT	CSAVASGRSTDTQYF
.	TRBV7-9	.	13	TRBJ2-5	TGTGCCAGCAGCTTAGGGTCCGGGGAGACCCAGTACTTC	CASSLGSGETQYF
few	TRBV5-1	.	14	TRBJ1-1	TGCGCCAGCAGCCTACTCGACGTGGAAGGTGAAGCTTTCTTT	CASSLLDVEGEAFF
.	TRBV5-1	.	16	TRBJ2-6	TGCGCCAGCAGCTTGGAGTTCTGGGGTGGGGCCAACGTCCTGACTTTC	CASSLEFWGGANVLTF
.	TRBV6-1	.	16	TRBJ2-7	TGTGCCAGCAGTGCCCGTGTGGGCAGGAGCTCCTACGAGCAGTACTTC	CASSARVGRSSYEQYF
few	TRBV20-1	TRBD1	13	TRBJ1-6	TGCAGTGCTTCGGACAGGATGAATTCACCCCTCCACTTT	CSASDRMNSPLHF
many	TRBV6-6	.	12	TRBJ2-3	TGTGCCAGCAGTAAGACAGTGGATACGCAGTATTTT	CASSKTVDTQYF
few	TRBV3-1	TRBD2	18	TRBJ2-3	TGTGCCAGCAGCCTAGACCTTCTAGCGGGGGGGGAGGCAGATACGCAGTATTTT	CASSLDLLAGGEADTQYF
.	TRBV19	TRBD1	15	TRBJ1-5	TGTGCCAGTAGGCCGACAGGGGGCGCATATTATCCCCAGCATTTT	CASRPTGGAYYPQHF
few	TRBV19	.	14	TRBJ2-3	TGTGCCAGTAAGGCCCACACTAGCACAGATACGCAGTATTTT	CASKAHTSTDTQYF
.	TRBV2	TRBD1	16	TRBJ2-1	TGTGCCAGCAGTGGGCCGTCACAGGGGGCCTTCAATGAGCAGTTCTTC	CASSGPSQGAFNEQFF
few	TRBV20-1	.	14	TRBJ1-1	TGCAGTGCTAGTCCGGGGGGTTTGAACACTGAAGCTTTCTTT	CSASPGGLNTEAFF
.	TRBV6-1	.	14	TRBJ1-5	TGTGCCAGCAGTGAAATCGGGATGGGGTCGACCCAGCATTTT	CASSEIGMGSTQHF
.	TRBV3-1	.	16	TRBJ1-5	TGTGCCAGCAGCCCCGCCCCATTAGGAGGCAATCAGCCCCAGCATTTT	CASSPAPLGGNQPQHF
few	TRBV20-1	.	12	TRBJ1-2	TGCAGTGCTAGCTACGGGAACTATGGCTACACCTTC	CSASYGNYGYTF
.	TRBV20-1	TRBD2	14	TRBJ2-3	TGCAGTGCCCCGGGACTAGCGGGTACAGATACGCAGTATTTT	CSAPGLAGTDTQYF
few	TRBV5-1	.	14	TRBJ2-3	TGCGCCAGCAGCTTGGCGGCGGGTGGAGATACGCAGTATTTT	CASSLAAGGDTQYF
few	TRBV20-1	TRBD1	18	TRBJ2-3	TGCAGTGCTAGAGAGGGACAGGGGGGGATCAGAGAAACAGATACGCAGTATTTT	CSAREGQGGIRETDTQYF
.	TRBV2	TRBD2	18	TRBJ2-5	TGTGCCTTCAGTCCCCCCCGCCGACTAGCGGGAGGGGGAGAGACCCAGTACTTC	CAFSPPRRLAGGGETQYF
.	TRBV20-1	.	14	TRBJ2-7	TGCAGTGCTAGAGATCAGGGCAGCTCCTACGAGCAGTACTTC	CSARDQGSSYEQYF
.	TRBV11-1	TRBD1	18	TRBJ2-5	TGTGCCAGCAGCTTGAGGCGTATTTGGACAGGAGCCCAAGAGACCCAGTACTTC	CASSLRRIWTGAQETQYF
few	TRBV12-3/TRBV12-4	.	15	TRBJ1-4	TGTGCCAGCAGTTTATCCCGCAGGGTGAATGAAAAACTGTTTTTT	CASSLSRRVNEKLFF
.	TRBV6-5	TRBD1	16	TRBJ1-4	TGTGCCAGCAGTTACTCGGGCACAGGGGAGTTTGAAAAACTGTTTTTT	CASSYSGTGEFEKLFF
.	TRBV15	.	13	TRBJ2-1	TGTGCCACCAGCACTGATAATAGGGATGAGCAGTTCTTC	CATSTDNRDEQFF
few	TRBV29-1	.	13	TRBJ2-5	TGCAGCGTTGTCCGCCCCGGGCAAGAGACCCAGTACTTC	CSVVRPGQETQYF
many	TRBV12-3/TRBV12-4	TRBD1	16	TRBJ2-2	TGTGCCAGCAGGCTAGCCGGGACAGCTTACACCGGGGAGCTGTTTTTT	CASRLAGTAYTGELFF
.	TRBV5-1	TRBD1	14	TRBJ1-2	TGCGCCAGCAGCCCCGGACAGGGAATAGGTGGCTACACCTTC	CASSPGQGIGGYTF
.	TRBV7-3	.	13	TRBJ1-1	TGTGCCAGCAGCTACCACCCGAACACTGAAGCTTTCTTT	CASSYHPNTEAFF
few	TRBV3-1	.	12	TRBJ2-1	TGTGCCAGCAGCCAAGCCACTAGTGAGCAGTTCTTC	CASSQATSEQFF